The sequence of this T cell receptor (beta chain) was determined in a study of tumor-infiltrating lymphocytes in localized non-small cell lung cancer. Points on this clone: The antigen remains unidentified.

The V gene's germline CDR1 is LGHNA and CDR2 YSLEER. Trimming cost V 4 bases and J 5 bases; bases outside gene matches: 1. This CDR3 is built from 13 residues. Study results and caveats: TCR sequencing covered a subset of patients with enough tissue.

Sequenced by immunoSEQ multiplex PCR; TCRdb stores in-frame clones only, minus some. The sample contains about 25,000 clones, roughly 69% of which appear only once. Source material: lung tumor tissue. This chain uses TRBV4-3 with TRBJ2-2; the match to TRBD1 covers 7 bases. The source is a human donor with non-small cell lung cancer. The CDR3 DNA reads TGCGCCAGCAGCCTACAGGGGACCGGGGAGCTGTTTTTT. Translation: CASSLQGTGELFF.